The 25 T cell receptor beta chains below were found in one sample sequenced in a study of T cells in Graves' hyperthyroidism and ophthalmopathy. Amplified TCR beta CDR3 regions came from RNA transcripts. Primed by the HTBI set, a first-round RT-PCR was run on the TCR CDR3. One entry per CDR3 protein, called by TCRdb with MiXCR from the multiplex PCR reads. Of roughly 510,000 distinct CDR3 sequences listed, 40% to 50% are singletons. The sample was peripheral blood or thyroid tissue (not recorded which). The receptors derive from an adult woman with Graves' disease, either hyperthyroidism or ophthalmopathy (not recorded which).

This sequence joins TRBV25-1 and TRBJ1-6; a weak D match, TRBD1 (5 bases). The CDR3 length is 14 residues. CDR1 is MGHDK, CDR2 SYGVNS, per germline. Trimming pared 8 bases from V and 9 bases from J, leaving 17 bases between. In DNA, the CDR3 is TGTGCCAGCGTTGAAGTAGGGGACGGTTCACCCCTCCACTTT. It is translated as CASVEVGDGSPLHF.

This clonotype was detected a few times. V and J are TRBV29-1 and TRBJ1-3; D unclear. Per the germline V gene, CDR1 is SQVTM and CDR2 is ANQGSEA. The length of the CDR3 is 13 residues. V was trimmed by 2 bases and J by 2 bases, leaving 7 bases between them. CDR3 in DNA: TGCAGCGTTGAACACAGCGCTGGAAACACCATATATTTT. Translated, it gives CSVEHSAGNTIYF.

This clonotype showed up just a few times. The chain is built from TRBV5-1 and TRBJ1-1, with D maybe TRBD1 (6 bases). V lost 4 bases, J lost 5 bases, and 15 bases lay in between. The CDR3 is 14 residues long. CDR1 and CDR2 from the germline V gene are SGHRS and YFSETQ. CDR3: CASSTLQGMTEAFF. The CDR3 DNA sequence: TGCGCCAGCAGCACGTTACAGGGTATGACTGAAGCTTTCTTT. The whole variable domain, remainder taken from reference TRBV5-1 and TRBJ1-1, is KAGVTQTPRYLIKTRGQQVTLSCSPISGHRSVSWYQQTPGQGLQFLFEYFSETQRNKGNFPGRFSGRQFSNSRSEMNVSTLELGDSALYLCASSTLQGMTEAFFGQGTRLTVV.

This chain links TRBV19 with TRBJ2-7; tentative D call: TRBD2 (6 bases). CDR3 length: 12 amino acids. Germline assignment: CDR1 LNHDA and CDR2 SQIVND (reference sequence). The ends were cut back, 5 bases at V and 8 bases at J, with 13 bases in the middle. The CDR3 protein is CASSSRGGKQYF. CDR3 sequence (DNA): TGTGCCAGTAGTTCTAGGGGCGGGAAGCAGTACTTC.

The chain combines TRBV19 with TRBJ1-2, with 9 positions matching TRBD1. Germline loops: CDR1 LNHDA, CDR2 SQIVND (reference sequence). The CDR3 covers 15 residues. Trimming cost V 3 bases and J 8 bases; bases outside gene matches: 10. The CDR3 is CASSITGQGGRGYTF. The CDR3 nucleotides read TGTGCCAGTAGTATCACGGGACAGGGAGGAAGAGGCTACACCTTC. Variable domain in full (rest from reference TRBV19 and TRBJ1-2): DGGITQSPKYLFRKEGQNVTLSCEQNLNHDAMYWYRQDPGQGLRLIYYSQIVNDFQKGDIAEGYSVSREKKESFPLTVTSAQKNPTAFYLCASSITGQGGRGYTFGSGTRLTVV.

This chain connects TRBV5-4 to TRBJ2-5, with D perhaps TRBD1 (6 bases). Trimming removed 2 bases at V and 0 bases at J, with 11 bases between. Germline V gene lookup returns CDR1 SGHNT and CDR2 YYREEE (reference sequence). The CDR3 is made up of 15 amino acids. In DNA, the CDR3 is TGTGCCAGCAGCTTAACAACAGGGAACCAAGAGACCCAGTACTTC. Encoded protein: CASSLTTGNQETQYF.

CDR3 DNA: TGCAGCGCCGATTTGGATAGCTCTGGGGCCAACGTCCTGACTTTC. This gives the protein CSADLDSSGANVLTF. The V and J genes are TRBV29-1 and TRBJ2-6; D uncertain. This CDR3 has 15 amino acids. Germline CDR1 is SQVTM and CDR2 is ANQGSEA. Trimming cost V 7 bases and J 0 bases, with 13 bases left between them. The full variable domain, with the rest looked up from reference TRBV29-1 and TRBJ2-6, is SAVISQKPSRDICQRGTSLTIQCQVDSQVTMMFWYRQQPGQSLTLIATANQGSEATYESGFVIDKFPISRPNLTFSTLTVSNMSPEDSSIYLCSADLDSSGANVLTFGAGSRLTVL.

This clonotype was seen many times. CDR3 sequence: CASSLSGDRNQPQHF. The CDR3 region has the DNA TGTGCCAGCAGCTTATCGGGGGACAGAAATCAGCCCCAGCATTTT. The gene calls are TRBV7-2 and TRBJ1-5; 7 nucleotides line up with TRBD1. The length of the CDR3 is 15 residues. The junction had 5 bases not matched to a gene; V was cut back by 2 bases and J by 4 bases. The V gene's germline CDR1 is SGHTA and CDR2 FQGNSA.

The chain joins TRBV29-1 to TRBJ2-5, with D perhaps matching TRBD1 (6 bases). Between the trimmed V and J ends, which lost 6 bases and 5 bases, there was a span of 19 bases. Germline V gene lookup returns CDR1 SQVTM and CDR2 ANQGSEA. The CDR3 extends over 14 amino acids. CDR3 nucleotide sequence: TGCAGCGTAAGGCAGGGGAGCGGCCGGGAGACCCAGTACTTC. This gives the protein CSVRQGSGRETQYF.

This clonotype occurred many times. The chain is built from TRBV7-3 and TRBJ2-2; D ambiguous. V dropped 5 bases and J dropped 1 base, with 11 bases sitting between them. From germline, CDR1 is SGHTA and CDR2 FQGTGA. The CDR3 extends over 15 amino acids. The CDR3 region is CASSPTDGNTGELFF. The DNA of the CDR3 is TGTGCCAGCAGCCCGACCGACGGGAACACCGGGGAGCTGTTTTTT.

At least ten counts were recorded for this clonotype. This chain uses TRBV29-1 with TRBJ2-5; 7 bases map to TRBD2. The CDR3 length is 13 residues. Germline loops: CDR1 SQVTM, CDR2 ANQGSEA. Trimming at V came to 3 bases and at J to 3 bases, leaving 4 bases not matched to a gene. The CDR3 DNA reads TGCAGCGTTGACGGGCTAGCGGAAGAGACCCAGTACTTC. Residues: CSVDGLAEETQYF.

This chain's CDR3 is CSAMVDMSGELFF. For the CDR3, the DNA is TGCAGTGCCATGGTCGATATGTCCGGGGAGCTGTTTTTT. V usage is TRBV20-1 and J usage is TRBJ2-2; no reliable D call. Germline V gives CDR1 DFQATT, CDR2 SNEGSKA (reference sequence). Trimming took off 6 bases at V and 6 bases at J, with 14 bases between the two ends. The CDR3 has 13 amino acids.

The rearrangement links TRBV29-1 to TRBJ2-7; unclear D gene. Germline CDR1 SQVTM, CDR2 ANQGSEA. This CDR3 has 12 amino acids. Between the trimmed V and J ends, which lost 8 bases and 1 base, there was a span of 12 bases. CDR3 in amino acids: CSSLGGSYEQYF. Written as DNA, the CDR3 is TGCAGCAGTTTAGGCGGATCCTACGAGCAGTACTTC.

This rearrangement joins TRBV30 to TRBJ2-6, with 8 bases that match TRBD2. The CDR3 runs to 16 residues. Germline CDR1 reads GTSNPN; CDR2 reads SVGIG (reference sequence). Losses at the gene ends were 7 bases for V and 1 base for J; bases not matched to a gene: 9. This chain's CDR3 is CASPGGSWSGANVLTF. The CDR3 region has the DNA TGTGCCTCCCCGGGGGGGTCATGGTCTGGGGCCAACGTCCTGACTTTC.

In its sample, this clonotype was seen a few times. The chain uses TRBV7-2 and TRBJ2-5, with TRBD2 matching over 9 bases. Germline lookup yields CDR1 SGHTA and CDR2 FQGNSA. Trimming cost V 5 bases and J 9 bases; bases outside gene matches: 16. This CDR3 contains 16 residues. In nucleotides, the CDR3 is TGTGCCAGCAGCGAAAATCCGGCTAGCGGGGTCCGGGCCCAGTACTTC. Amino acids: CASSENPASGVRAQYF.

In its sample, this clonotype was seen many times. The chain has TRBV15 and TRBJ2-7; 7 bases agree with TRBD2. Germline V gives CDR1 LNHNV, CDR2 YYDKDF (reference sequence). The CDR3 covers 14 residues. Germline trimming cut 5 bases from V and 5 bases from J; bases unmatched to any gene: 9. CDR3 sequence: CATSEGGGLHEQYF. The DNA of the CDR3 is TGTGCCACCAGCGAAGGCGGGGGTCTCCACGAGCAGTACTTC.

This clonotype was counted at least ten times. The junction differs from germline at one of its ends, possibly a read error. V usage is TRBV20-1 and J usage is TRBJ1-2; D not resolved. This CDR3 region has 13 residues. Germline CDR1 and CDR2: DFQATT and SNEGSKA (reference sequence). CDR3 region: CSASVFGNYGYIF. The CDR3 region has the DNA TGCAGTGCTAGTGTCTTCGGAAACTATGGCTACATCTTC.

The genes are TRBV9 and TRBJ1-1; TRBD1 might be the D (6 bases). Germline V gives CDR1 SGDLS, CDR2 YYNGEE. The CDR3 runs 15 residues. The V and J ends lost 0 bases and 4 bases respectively, with 13 bases between them. The CDR3 DNA sequence: TGTGCCAGCAGCGTAGATGGGGGCTGGGGCACTGAAGCTTTCTTT. Translation gives CASSVDGGWGTEAFF. The variable domain in full, with the rest retrieved from reference TRBV9 and TRBJ1-1, is DSGVTQTPKHLITATGQRVTLRCSPRSGDLSVYWYQQSLDQGLQFLIQYYNGEERAKGNILERFSAQQFPDLHSELNLSSLELGDSALYFCASSVDGGWGTEAFFGQGTRLTVV.

The V gene is TRBV7-4, the J gene TRBJ2-5; 7 bases align to TRBD2. The CDR3 is 18 amino acids. J gave up 4 bases and V 3 bases, and 17 bases lay outside the gene matches. Per the germline V gene, CDR1 is SGHVT and CDR2 is SQSDAQ. Written as DNA, the CDR3 is TGTGCCAGCAGCTTGGAGGTGCTGCGGCGGGAGCGAGGAGAGACCCAGTACTTC. This codes for CASSLEVLRRERGETQYF.

The chain combines TRBV11-2 with TRBJ2-7, with 7 bases matching TRBD1. The CDR3 has 14 amino acids. Germline trimming cut 6 bases from V and 6 bases from J; bases unmatched to any gene: 11. Looked up from germline, CDR1 is SGHAT and CDR2 is FQNNGV. In DNA, the CDR3 is TGTGCCAGCAGGGGGAACAGGGGAAGGCGCGAGCAGTACTTC. Residues: CASRGNRGRREQYF.

The genes are TRBV11-2 and TRBJ1-1; 8 positions match TRBD1. Per the germline V gene, CDR1 is SGHAT and CDR2 is FQNNGV. This CDR3 comprises 15 residues. V lost 8 bases to trimming and J lost 4 bases; unmatched junction nucleotides: 12. In DNA form, the CDR3 reads TGTGCCAGCGGGGGCAGGGGGCTTCTGGGCACTGAAGCTTTCTTT. Protein: CASGGRGLLGTEAFF.

The chain recombines TRBV2 with TRBJ2-5; D uncertain. The assigned J gene may be wrong: the sequence end matches TRBJ2-7 better. CDR3 length equals 15 residues. Germline CDR1 is SNHLY and CDR2 is FYNNEI. The CDR3 DNA sequence: TGTGCCAGCAGTGACGGCCCCACAGCTACCTACGAGCAGTACTTC. As protein: CASSDGPTATYEQYF.

This clonotype was seen more than once but under ten times. This rearrangement joins TRBV29-1 to TRBJ1-1, with 9 bases aligning to TRBD1. Germline CDR1 and CDR2: SQVTM and ANQGSEA. This CDR3 is built from 17 residues. After removal of 8 bases from V and 0 bases from J, the junction contained 16 bases not matched to a gene. CDR3 region: CSSWKVGQGNMNTEAFF. CDR3 DNA: TGCAGCAGTTGGAAAGTGGGACAGGGAAACATGAACACTGAAGCTTTCTTT.

A few counts support this clonotype. This chain links TRBV24-1 with TRBJ2-7; 7 bases agree with TRBD1. This CDR3 region has 14 residues. Germline V gene data show CDR1 as KGHDR and CDR2 as SFDVKD. J gave up 2 bases and V 4 bases, and 4 bases lay outside the gene matches. CDR3 amino acids: CATSETGTTYEQYF. The DNA of the CDR3 is TGTGCCACCAGTGAGACAGGGACCACCTACGAGCAGTACTTC.

This clonotype occurred a few times. This chain uses TRBV25-1 with TRBJ2-5; 8 bases fit TRBD1. This CDR3 region has 15 residues. The V and J ends lost 4 bases and 0 bases, in that order; junction bases with no gene match: 4. Germline V gene data show CDR1 as MGHDK and CDR2 as SYGVNS. The CDR3 nucleotides read TGTGCCAGCAGTGGAGGACAGGGATACCAAGAGACCCAGTACTTC. Amino acids: CASSGGQGYQETQYF.